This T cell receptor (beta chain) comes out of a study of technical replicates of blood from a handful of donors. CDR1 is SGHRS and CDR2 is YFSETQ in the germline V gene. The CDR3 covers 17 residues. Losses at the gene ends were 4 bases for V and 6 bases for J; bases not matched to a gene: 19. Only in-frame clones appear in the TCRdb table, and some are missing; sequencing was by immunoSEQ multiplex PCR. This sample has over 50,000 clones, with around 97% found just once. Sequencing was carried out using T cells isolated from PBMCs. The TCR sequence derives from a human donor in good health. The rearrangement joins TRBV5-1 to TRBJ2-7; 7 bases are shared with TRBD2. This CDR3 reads CASSLPEGGTKSGEQYF. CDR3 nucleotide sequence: TGCGCCAGCAGCCTACCCGAGGGTGGGACTAAAAGTGGCGAGCAGTACTTC.